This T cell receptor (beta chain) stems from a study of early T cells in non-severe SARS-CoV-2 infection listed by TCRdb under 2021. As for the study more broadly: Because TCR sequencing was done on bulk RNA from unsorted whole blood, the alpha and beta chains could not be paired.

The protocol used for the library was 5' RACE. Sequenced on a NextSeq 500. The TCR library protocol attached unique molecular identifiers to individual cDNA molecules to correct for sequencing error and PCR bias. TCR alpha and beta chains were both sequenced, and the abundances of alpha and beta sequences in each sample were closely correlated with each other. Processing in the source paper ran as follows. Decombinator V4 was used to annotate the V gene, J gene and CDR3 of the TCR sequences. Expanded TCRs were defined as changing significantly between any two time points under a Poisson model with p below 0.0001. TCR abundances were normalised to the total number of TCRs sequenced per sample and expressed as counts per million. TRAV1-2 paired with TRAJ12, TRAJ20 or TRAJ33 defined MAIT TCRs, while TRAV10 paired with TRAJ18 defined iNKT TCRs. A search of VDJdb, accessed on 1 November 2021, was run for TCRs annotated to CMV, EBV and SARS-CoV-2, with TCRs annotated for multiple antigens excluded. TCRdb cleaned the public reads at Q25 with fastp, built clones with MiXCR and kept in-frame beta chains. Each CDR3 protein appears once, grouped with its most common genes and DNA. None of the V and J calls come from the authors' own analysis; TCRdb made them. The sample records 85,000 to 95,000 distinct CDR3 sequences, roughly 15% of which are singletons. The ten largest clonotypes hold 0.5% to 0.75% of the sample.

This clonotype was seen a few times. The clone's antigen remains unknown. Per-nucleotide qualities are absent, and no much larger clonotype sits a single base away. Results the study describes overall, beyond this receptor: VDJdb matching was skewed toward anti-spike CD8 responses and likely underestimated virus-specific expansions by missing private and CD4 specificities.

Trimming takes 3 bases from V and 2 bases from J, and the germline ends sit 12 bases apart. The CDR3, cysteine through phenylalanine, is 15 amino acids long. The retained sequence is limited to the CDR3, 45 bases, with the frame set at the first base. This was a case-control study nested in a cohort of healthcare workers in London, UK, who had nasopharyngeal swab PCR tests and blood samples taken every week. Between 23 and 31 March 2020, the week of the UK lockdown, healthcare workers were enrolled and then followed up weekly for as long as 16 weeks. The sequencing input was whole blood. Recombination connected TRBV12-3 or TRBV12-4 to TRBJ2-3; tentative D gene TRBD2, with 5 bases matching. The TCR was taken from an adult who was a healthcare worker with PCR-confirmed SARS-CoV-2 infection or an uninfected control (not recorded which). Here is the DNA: TGTGCCAGCAGTTTTGAGGGCGTCACCACAGATACGCAGTATTTT. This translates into CASSFEGVTTDTQYF.